Below are 2 T cell receptor beta chains sequenced from a single sample in a study of T cells in Graves' hyperthyroidism and ophthalmopathy. Amplification targeted TCR beta CDR3 regions from RNA transcripts. Primed by the HTBI set, a first-round RT-PCR was run on the TCR CDR3. TCRdb itself ran the multiplex PCR reads through MiXCR, one entry per CDR3 protein. The sample has roughly 750,000 distinct CDR3 sequences; around 17% are singletons. Material for sequencing was blood. The origin of the receptors is a man younger than 35 with Graves' hyperthyroidism.

This clonotype has more than one count but fewer than ten. The V and J genes are TRBV27 and TRBJ2-7, with 10 nucleotides matching TRBD1. The V gene end was trimmed by 8 bases and the J gene end by 3 bases; junction bases not matched to a gene: 7. This CDR3 has 14 amino acids. Germline V gives CDR1 MNHEY, CDR2 SMNVEV (reference sequence). CDR3 amino acids: CASRTGTGVYEQYF. In DNA form, the CDR3 reads TGTGCCAGCCGGACCGGGACAGGGGTCTACGAGCAGTACTTC.

In its sample, this clonotype was seen a few times. The gene calls are TRBV29-1 and TRBJ2-5; D possibly corresponds to TRBD2 (5 bases). The CDR3 extends over 13 amino acids. In germline, CDR1 is SQVTM, CDR2 ANQGSEA. Trimming took 4 bases from V and 3 from J, leaving 12 bases between them. The CDR3 is CSVGITREETQYF. CDR3 coding DNA: TGCAGCGTTGGGATCACTAGAGAAGAGACCCAGTACTTC.